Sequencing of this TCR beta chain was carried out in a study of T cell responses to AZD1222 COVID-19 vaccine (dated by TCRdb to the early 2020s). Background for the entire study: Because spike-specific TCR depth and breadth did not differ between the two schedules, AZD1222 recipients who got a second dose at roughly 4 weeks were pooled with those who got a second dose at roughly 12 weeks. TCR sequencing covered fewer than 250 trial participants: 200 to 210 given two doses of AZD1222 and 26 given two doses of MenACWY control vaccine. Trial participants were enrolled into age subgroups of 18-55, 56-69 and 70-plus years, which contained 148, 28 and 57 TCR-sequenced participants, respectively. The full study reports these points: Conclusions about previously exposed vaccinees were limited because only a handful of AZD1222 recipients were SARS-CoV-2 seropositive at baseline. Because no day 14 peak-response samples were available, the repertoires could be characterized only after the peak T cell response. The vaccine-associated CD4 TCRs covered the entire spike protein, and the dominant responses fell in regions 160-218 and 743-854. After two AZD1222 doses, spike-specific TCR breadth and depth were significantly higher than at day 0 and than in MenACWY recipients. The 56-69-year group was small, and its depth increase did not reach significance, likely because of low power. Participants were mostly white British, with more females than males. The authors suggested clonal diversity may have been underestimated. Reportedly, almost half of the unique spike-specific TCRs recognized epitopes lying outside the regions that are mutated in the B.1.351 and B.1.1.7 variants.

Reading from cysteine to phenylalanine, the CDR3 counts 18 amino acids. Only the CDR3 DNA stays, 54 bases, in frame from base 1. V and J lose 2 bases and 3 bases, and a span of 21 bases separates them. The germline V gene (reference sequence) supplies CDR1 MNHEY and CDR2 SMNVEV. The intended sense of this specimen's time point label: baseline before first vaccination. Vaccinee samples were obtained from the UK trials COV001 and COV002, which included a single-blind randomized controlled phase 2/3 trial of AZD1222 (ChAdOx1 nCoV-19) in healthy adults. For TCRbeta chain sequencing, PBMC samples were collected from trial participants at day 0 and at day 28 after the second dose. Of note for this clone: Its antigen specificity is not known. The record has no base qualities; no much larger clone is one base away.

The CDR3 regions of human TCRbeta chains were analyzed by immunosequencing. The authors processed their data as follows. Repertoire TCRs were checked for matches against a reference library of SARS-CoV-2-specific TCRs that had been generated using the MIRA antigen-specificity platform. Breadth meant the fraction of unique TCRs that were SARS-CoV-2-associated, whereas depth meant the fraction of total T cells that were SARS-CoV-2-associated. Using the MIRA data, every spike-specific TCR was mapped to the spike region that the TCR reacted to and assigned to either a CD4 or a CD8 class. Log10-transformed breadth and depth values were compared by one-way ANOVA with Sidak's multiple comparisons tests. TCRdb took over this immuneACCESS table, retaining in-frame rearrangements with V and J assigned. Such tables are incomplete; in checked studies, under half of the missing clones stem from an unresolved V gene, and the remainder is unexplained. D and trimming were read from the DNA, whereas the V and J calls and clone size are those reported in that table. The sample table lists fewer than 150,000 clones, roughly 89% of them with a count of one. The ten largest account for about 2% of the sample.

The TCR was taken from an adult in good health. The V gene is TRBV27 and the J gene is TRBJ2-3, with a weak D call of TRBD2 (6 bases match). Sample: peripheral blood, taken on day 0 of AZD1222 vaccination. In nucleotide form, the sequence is TGTGCCAGCAGTTTACTAGGACTGGGAGGCCGGGGGACAGATACGCAGTATTTT. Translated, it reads CASSLLGLGGRGTDTQYF.